The 20 T cell receptor beta chains below were found in one sample sequenced in a study of PD-L1 blockade in urothelial cancer. Produced via immunoSEQ multiplex PCR; TCRdb's table is partial and in-frame only. The sample lists some 51,000 clones; approximately 90% were seen once. Time point reported: peripheral blood 6 weeks after treatment start. The input for sequencing was PBMCs, taken around atezolizumab (anti-PD-L1) treatment. Receptor source: a man aged 55 to 70 with urothelial cancer.

This chain connects TRBV2 to TRBJ2-7; 9 nucleotides agree with TRBD1. Germline CDR1 SNHLY, CDR2 FYNNEI. The CDR3 consists of 14 residues. V lost 9 bases to trimming and J lost 4 bases; unmatched junction nucleotides: 10. CDR3 sequence reads: CASREPGQGYEQYF. The CDR3 bases are TGTGCCAGTAGGGAGCCGGGACAGGGTTACGAGCAGTACTTC. Using reference TRBV2 and TRBJ2-7 for the parts outside the CDR3, the full variable domain is EPEVTQTPSHQVTQMGQEVILRCVPISNHLYFYWYRQILGQKVEFLVSFYNNEISEKSEIFDDQFSVERPDGSNFTLKIRSTKLEDSAMYFCASREPGQGYEQYFGPGTRLTVT.

CDR3 residues: CASSLGLGTDTQYF. Here the CDR3 DNA reads TGTGCCAGCAGCCTGGGACTTGGCACAGATACGCAGTATTTT. The V gene is TRBV28, the J gene TRBJ2-3, with TRBD2 as a possible D gene (6 bases). Germline V gives CDR1 MDHEN, CDR2 SYDVKM. The CDR3 length is 14 residues. The germline V and J ends were trimmed by 6 bases and 1 base, with 11 bases remaining between them.

The chain carries TRBV4-2 and TRBJ1-4, with 8 bases that match TRBD1. Trimming cost V 0 bases and J 5 bases; bases outside gene matches: 2. Per germline, CDR1 LGHNA and CDR2 YNFKEQ. The CDR3 totals 15 residues. The CDR3 bases are TGTGCCAGCAGCCAAGATCCAGGGGGCAATGAAAAACTGTTTTTT. Protein sequence: CASSQDPGGNEKLFF.

V usage is TRBV7-8 and J usage is TRBJ1-1; 9 bases map to TRBD1. V was clipped by 4 bases and J by 1 base; unmatched bases: 10. Germline V gene data show CDR1 as SGHVS and CDR2 as FQNEAQ. The CDR3 has 17 residues. The CDR3 sequence is CASSSRGQGRQNTEAFF. The CDR3 nucleotides read TGTGCCAGCAGCTCACGAGGACAGGGGCGACAGAACACTGAAGCTTTCTTT.

The V and J genes are TRBV7-2 and TRBJ1-5; unclear D gene. The V gene lost 5 bases and the J gene lost 4 bases, with 6 bases spanning the gap. CDR1 and CDR2 from the germline V gene are SGHTA and FQGNSA. There are 12 residues in the CDR3. The CDR3 nucleotides are TGTGCCAGCAGCCTTCTTAATCAGCCCCAGCATTTT. This codes for CASSLLNQPQHF.

A few counts support this clone. The chain uses TRBV9 and TRBJ1-2, with TRBD1 identical over 8 bases. The CDR3 is 13 amino acids. With 4 bases clipped from V and 6 bases from J, the junction kept 5 bases outside the gene matches. Looked up from germline, CDR1 is SGDLS and CDR2 is YYNGEE. CDR3 nucleotide sequence: TGTGCCAGCAGCTTCCAGGGGGCGAATGGCTACACCTTC. Amino acid sequence: CASSFQGANGYTF.

The V gene is TRBV4-3, the J gene TRBJ1-2, with a weak D call TRBD1 (5 bases). Germline V gene data show CDR1 as LGHNA and CDR2 as YSLEER. V was cut by 6 bases and J by 8 bases, with 19 bases left in between. The CDR3 runs to 14 residues. The CDR3 region is CASRPGGSIGGYTF. The CDR3 nucleotides read TGCGCCAGCAGACCCGGGGGGTCTATAGGGGGCTACACCTTC.

This clone was recorded a few times. This chain joins TRBV2 and TRBJ2-5, with no clear D. The CDR3 runs to 10 residues. Trimming shortened V by 3 bases and J by 7 bases, and 3 bases separated the two germline ends. The germline V gene encodes CDR1 SNHLY and CDR2 FYNNEI. The CDR3 nucleotides are TGTGCCAGCAGTGAGAGGACCCAGTACTTC. Amino acid sequence: CASSERTQYF. The whole variable domain, filled in from reference TRBV2 and TRBJ2-5, reads EPEVTQTPSHQVTQMGQEVILRCVPISNHLYFYWYRQILGQKVEFLVSFYNNEISEKSEIFDDQFSVERPDGSNFTLKIRSTKLEDSAMYFCASSERTQYFGPGTRLLVL.

The rearrangement links TRBV4-1 to TRBJ2-1, with 14 bases matching TRBD2. The germline V gene encodes CDR1 MGHRA and CDR2 YSYEKL. V shed 4 bases and J 7 bases; nucleotides not matched to a gene: 12. This CDR3 comprises 18 residues. This chain's CDR3 is CASSPGLAGGRGGNEQFF. The CDR3 region has the DNA TGCGCCAGCAGCCCCGGACTAGCGGGAGGTAGGGGAGGGAATGAGCAGTTCTTC.

The CDR3 protein is CASSLVGGPLYEQYF. CDR3 nucleotides: TGTGCCAGCAGCTTGGTAGGGGGACCGTTATACGAGCAGTACTTC. The chain joins TRBV5-5 to TRBJ2-7; possible D gene TRBD1, 6 bases. Between the trimmed V and J ends, which lost 0 bases and 4 bases, there was a span of 14 bases. Germline values: CDR1 SGHKS, CDR2 YYEKEE (reference sequence). This CDR3 is built from 15 residues. Together with reference TRBV5-5 and TRBJ2-7, the CDR3 gives the full variable domain: DAGVTQSPTHLIKTRGQQVTLRCSPISGHKSVSWYQQVLGQGPQFIFQYYEKEERGRGNFPDRFSARQFPNYSSELNVNALLLGDSALYLCASSLVGGPLYEQYFGPGTRLTVT.

This rearrangement joins TRBV30 to TRBJ2-7; D unclear. This CDR3 has 13 residues. CDR1 is GTSNPN, CDR2 SVGIG, per germline (reference sequence). The V gene lost 3 bases and the J gene lost 6 bases, with 15 bases spanning the gap. For the CDR3, the DNA is TGTGCCTGGAGGGGCGTAAGGCTGGCCGAGCAGTACTTC. It is translated as CAWRGVRLAEQYF.

The V gene is TRBV6-5, the J gene TRBJ1-2, with D tentatively TRBD1 (5 bases). Germline V lookup: CDR1 MNHEY, CDR2 SVGAGI. CDR3 length: 15 residues. V was clipped by 7 bases and J by 4 bases, with 19 bases between them. In nucleotides, the CDR3 is TGTGCCAGCACCCCCGTGGGGGGAGGGATCTATGGCTACACCTTC. This encodes CASTPVGGGIYGYTF.

The V gene is TRBV6-1, the J gene TRBJ2-7; D remains ambiguous. V shed 2 bases and J shed 0 bases, with 8 bases lying between them. This CDR3 region has 14 residues. The germline CDR1 and CDR2 sequences are MNHNS and SASEGT. CDR3 DNA: TGTGCCAGCAGTGAACCACAGCCCTCCTACGAGCAGTACTTC. Its translation is CASSEPQPSYEQYF.

The chain carries TRBV4-3 and TRBJ2-1, with TRBD2 identical over 11 bases. CDR1 LGHNA and CDR2 YSLEER come from the germline V gene. The V segment lost 3 bases and the J segment 1 base; nucleotides outside the gene matches: 5. CDR3 length equals 17 residues. The CDR3 loop reads CASSQVLAGGSYNEQFF. CDR3 DNA sequence: TGCGCCAGCAGCCAGGTGTTAGCGGGAGGGTCCTACAATGAGCAGTTCTTC.

The rearrangement links TRBV29-1 to TRBJ2-3; D is perhaps TRBD1 (6 bases). The germline CDR1 and CDR2 sequences are SQVTM and ANQGSEA. Trimming cost V 4 bases and J 9 bases, with 17 bases left between them. The CDR3 has 13 residues. This chain's CDR3 is CSVGQVGVGTQYF. The CDR3 DNA reads TGCAGCGTTGGACAGGTGGGAGTAGGCACGCAGTATTTT.

CDR3 amino acids: CASSQIGQRAEAFF. The CDR3 region has the DNA TGCGCCAGCAGCCAGATCGGACAACGCGCTGAAGCTTTCTTT. The chain is built from TRBV4-1 and TRBJ1-1, with D perhaps matching TRBD1 (5 bases). CDR1 and CDR2 (germline): MGHRA, YSYEKL. V lost 3 bases and J 6 bases, leaving 14 bases between the germline ends. The CDR3 loop spans 14 amino acids.

The chain links TRBV28 to TRBJ2-2; D unresolved. The CDR3 is made up of 12 amino acids. CDR1 is MDHEN and CDR2 is SYDVKM in the germline V gene. V was trimmed by 3 bases and J by 7 bases, leaving 6 bases between them. The CDR3 protein is CASSFAYGELFF. CDR3 in DNA: TGTGCCAGCAGTTTCGCGTACGGGGAGCTGTTTTTT.

This chain uses TRBV4-3 with TRBJ2-3; 14 bases are a match to TRBD2. The CDR3 runs to 15 residues. Germline-derived CDR1 and CDR2 are LGHNA and YSLEER. Trimming cost V 4 bases and J 9 bases; bases outside gene matches: 6. CDR3 amino acids: CASSRGTSGSETQYF. The CDR3, as DNA: TGCGCCAGCAGCCGGGGGACTAGCGGGAGTGAGACGCAGTATTTT.

CDR3 DNA sequence: TGTGCCAGCAGCTTAGAGAGGGGGCCATCCTACGAGCAGTACTTC. Residues: CASSLERGPSYEQYF. J is TRBJ2-7 and V is TRBV11-2; TRBD1 matches 7 bases. Germline CDR1 is SGHAT and CDR2 is FQNNGV. V lost 0 bases to trimming and J lost 1 base; unmatched junction nucleotides: 3. The CDR3 has 15 amino acids.

The V call is TRBV5-4, the J call TRBJ1-5; tentative D call: TRBD1 (5 bases). The V end was cut by 7 bases, the J end by 0 bases, with 8 bases between. There are 13 residues in the CDR3. CDR1 and CDR2 (germline): SGHNT, YYREEE (reference sequence). DNA for the CDR3: TGTGCCAGCCGGGGGGATAGCAATCAGCCCCAGCATTTT. It encodes CASRGDSNQPQHF. Full variable domain (outside the CDR3, taken from reference TRBV5-4 and TRBJ1-5): ETGVTQSPTHLIKTRGQQVTLRCSSQSGHNTVSWYQQALGQGPQFIFQYYREEENGRGNFPPRFSGLQFPNYSSELNVNALELDDSALYLCASRGDSNQPQHFGDGTRLSIL.